This TCR beta chain was profiled in a study of shared T cell receptors in the human thymus (dated by TCRdb to about 2021). Regarding the study in general: The study examined how self-reactive, shared T-cell receptor alpha chains are generated in the human thymus.

Taken from cysteine to phenylalanine, the CDR3 has 17 residues. CDR3 DNA is the only sequence kept; it has 51 bases, read in frame from the first base. V loses 2 bases at its end and J loses 5 bases; junction bases beyond the gene matches: 7. The germline V gene (reference sequence) gives CDR1 as GTSNPN and CDR2 as SVGIG. To prepare the library, the immunoSEQ multiplex PCR assay was applied. Here the immuneACCESS table is served through TCRdb, limited to in-frame sequences with V and J called. Missing clones are a known gap in these copies; in checked studies unresolved V genes cover under half, and the rest lacks a known reason. The sample table lists hundreds of thousands of clones, roughly 90% of them with a count of one. 0.0095% to 0.012% of the sample is taken by the ten largest. For this clone: Its antigen has not been determined. Base qualities are not provided; no much larger clone lies one nucleotide away.

This sample also appeared in a second study, on human thymus T cells. Per the second study: The donors were immunologically healthy infants in Finland who had open corrective cardiac surgery for congenital heart defects. Thymus tissue was obtained as surgical resects removed during corrective cardiac surgery. Biased V and J gene segment usage appeared to be present in both thymic and peripheral blood repertoires. The related research reported highly overlapping thymic TCR repertoires among unrelated individuals. The study characterized TCR alpha and beta repertoires from roughly 8 infant thymus samples and a few related peripheral blood samples. The infant donors were about 7 to 244 days old, and the cohort included five or six males and two females. Thymocytes were mechanically released from the tissue and were stored as pellets of about 9.5-31 million cells at -70 degrees C. A QIAsymphony instrument was used to extract genomic DNA from the frozen cell pellets. Using the immunoSEQ multiplex PCR assay, the TCRB and TCRAD loci were amplified from a standardized quantity of quality-controlled genomic DNA. The amplicons covered the V(D)J region and were long enough to include the CDR3 and to identify the V and J genes. The commercial immunoSEQ service was used to sequence amplicons on an Illumina platform. Corrections for primer bias and sequencing errors followed previously described methods, while TCRAD and TCRB definitions were based on the IMGT database. Repertoires were analysed with immunoSEQ Analyzer 3.0 and VDJTools, covering basic statistics, V/J segment usage, diversity estimates, rarefaction and pairwise overlap. Chao1, ChaoE, Efron-Thisted, Shannon and inverse Simpson indices were used to estimate diversity, which was also estimated on datasets down-sampled to the smallest sample. Repertoire overlap was determined by strict matching of CDR3 nucleotide sequence, V gene and J gene, and Jaccard-based multidimensional scaling clustering was applied. Thymus samples yielded on average approximately 860,000 unique TCRB clonotypes, compared with 80,000 to 85,000 from blood samples.

The sequence was obtained from a boy less than two years old with a congenital heart defect. Donor details come from another sample of the same person, matched by shared clones. The chain couples TRBV30 to TRBJ2-1; 15 bases in the middle match TRBD2. Sequencing used thymocytes. Here is the DNA: TGTGCCTGGAGTCCCCGGACTAGCGGGAGGGCGGACAATGAGCAGTTCTTC. This sequence encodes CAWSPRTSGRADNEQFF.